The rows below give T cell receptor beta chains drawn from one sample of a study of early T cells in non-severe SARS-CoV-2 infection. A single record per CDR3 protein comes from TCRdb applying MiXCR to the 5' RACE reads. Found here are 68,000 or so distinct CDR3 sequences, more than 9% of them singletons; the top ten hold 1.5% to 2%. The sequenced material came from whole blood. These receptors all come from an adult who was a healthcare worker with PCR-confirmed SARS-CoV-2 infection or an uninfected control (not recorded which). The CDR3 runs from the conserved cysteine through the conserved F or W. The D gene is left open where the match is weak. Size is omitted from some rows. Given values are once, few, many or a class for expanded clones.

j_call	v_call	d_call	clone_size	cdr3_nt	cdr3_aa
TRBJ1-2	TRBV21-1	.	.	TGTGCCAGCAGCAATGACAGGGGCGAGGATGGCTACACCTTC	CASSNDRGEDGYTF
TRBJ1-3	TRBV12-3/TRBV12-4	.	many	TGTGCCAGCGGCAGGGTCTCTGGAAACACCATATATTTT	CASGRVSGNTIYF
TRBJ2-7	TRBV6-6	.	many	TGTGCCAGCAGTGCGGACAGATCCTACGAGCAGTACTTC	CASSADRSYEQYF
TRBJ2-7	TRBV12-3/TRBV12-4	.	few	TGTGCCAGCAGTTTAAACAGCGCCTACGAGCAGTACTTC	CASSLNSAYEQYF
TRBJ1-4	TRBV2	.	.	TGTGCCAGCAGTGAATTTGAAAAACTGTTTTTT	CASSEFEKLFF
TRBJ2-1	TRBV3-1	TRBD2	few	TGTGCCAGCAGCCGAGGACTAGTACGCCATGAGCAGTTCTTC	CASSRGLVRHEQFF
TRBJ1-4	TRBV30	TRBD1	.	TGTGCCTGGTCGATACAGGGGTTTCCTCTAGGGAAACTGTTTTTT	CAWSIQGFPLGKLFF
TRBJ2-5	TRBV7-8	.	many	TGTGCCAGCAGCTTAGCAGTTGAGGAAGAGACCCAGTACTTC	CASSLAVEEETQYF
TRBJ2-7	TRBV2	.	many	TGTGCCAGCATGGGCAATGGCTACGAGCAGTACTTC	CASMGNGYEQYF
TRBJ2-5	TRBV11-2	.	many	TGTGCCAGCAGCTATGGGGGAGAGACCCAGTACTTC	CASSYGGETQYF
TRBJ2-3	TRBV7-2	TRBD2	.	TGTGCCAGCAGCCTAGCGGTTAGCACAGATACGCAGTATTTT	CASSLAVSTDTQYF
TRBJ2-7	TRBV12-3/TRBV12-4	.	few	TGTGCCAGCAGTTACGACTCCTACGAGCAGTACTTC	CASSYDSYEQYF
TRBJ2-7	TRBV10-3	TRBD1	many	TGTGCCATCAGTGAGTCGATGGACAGGGTATCCGAGCAGTACTTC	CAISESMDRVSEQYF
TRBJ1-5	TRBV12-3/TRBV12-4	TRBD1	few	TGTGCCAGCAGACATGACAGGGCGGATCAGCCCCAGCATTTT	CASRHDRADQPQHF
TRBJ1-2	TRBV11-2	TRBD1	few	TGTGCCAGCAGCCACCTCAGGACAGGGCTGGAGGCTAACTATGGCTACACCTTC	CASSHLRTGLEANYGYTF
TRBJ2-3	TRBV12-5	.	few	TGTGCTAGTGGTCCCCCCTCGAACACAGATACGCAGTATTTT	CASGPPSNTDTQYF
TRBJ1-5	TRBV12-3/TRBV12-4	.	few	TGTGCCAGCACCGTAGGGGGGAATCAGCCCCAGCATTTT	CASTVGGNQPQHF
TRBJ2-3	TRBV7-2	.	.	TGTGCCAGCAGCGTCCAGGGGACGACAGATACGCAGTATTTT	CASSVQGTTDTQYF
TRBJ2-3	TRBV7-8	.	many	TGTGCCAGCAGCAAAACGGAGACGCTTAGCACAGATACGCAGTATTTT	CASSKTETLSTDTQYF
TRBJ2-3	TRBV6-6	TRBD1	many	TGTGCCAGCAGTCCAGGACAGGGGAGGACAGATACGCAGTATTTT	CASSPGQGRTDTQYF
TRBJ2-1	TRBV7-9	.	.	TGTGCCAGCAGCTTTCTGACTGAGCAGTTCTTC	CASSFLTEQFF
TRBJ1-2	TRBV20-1	TRBD1	.	TGCAGTGCTAGTGGGGACAGCACCAACTATGGCTACACCTTC	CSASGDSTNYGYTF
TRBJ1-2	TRBV10-3	.	many	TGTGCCATAAGAGCGGCTAACTATGGCTACACCTTC	CAIRAANYGYTF
TRBJ2-1	TRBV24-1	.	many	TGTGCCACCAGTAGTGCAGCCGCAACCTACAATGAGCAGTTCTTC	CATSSAAATYNEQFF
TRBJ1-1	TRBV29-1	.	few	TGCAGCGTTCCCCTAGGTTCTGAAGCTTTCTTT	CSVPLGSEAFF
TRBJ2-4	TRBV20-1	TRBD1	few	TGCAGTGCAAAGAAACGGGACAGGCGAAACATTCAGTACTTC	CSAKKRDRRNIQYF
TRBJ2-7	TRBV11-2	TRBD1	.	TGTGCCAGCAGCTTGGGACAGGGGCAAAGGGAGCAGTACTTC	CASSLGQGQREQYF
TRBJ1-4	TRBV9	.	few	TGTGCCAGCAGCGCATTAACCGGAACTAATGAAAAACTGTTTTTT	CASSALTGTNEKLFF
TRBJ1-6	TRBV20-1	.	.	TGCAGTGCGGGGGACATACAGGAATTCAGGCCCCTCCACTTT	CSAGDIQEFRPLHF
TRBJ2-2	TRBV5-1	TRBD2	few	TGCGCCAGCCGAGTAGCGGGAATGAACACCGGGGAGCTGTTTTTT	CASRVAGMNTGELFF
TRBJ2-1	TRBV20-1	TRBD2	many	TGCAGTGCTAGGGGTAGCGGGGGACAACGGTACAATGAGCAGTTCTTC	CSARGSGGQRYNEQFF
TRBJ1-5	TRBV30	.	many	TGTGCCTGGGGGGCCCCCCACTGGAGCAATCAGCCCCAGCATTTT	CAWGAPHWSNQPQHF
TRBJ1-4	TRBV7-2	TRBD1	.	TGTGCCAGCAGCTCCGGGACAGGGCGACGGGAAAAACTGTTTTTT	CASSSGTGRREKLFF
TRBJ1-1	TRBV7-8	.	many	TGTGCCAGCAGGAGTCGCAGGGCCAACACTGAAGCTTTCTTT	CASRSRRANTEAFF
TRBJ1-2	TRBV5-6	.	few	TGTGCCAGCAGCCATTTTGGACTAGCTAACTATGGCTACACCTTC	CASSHFGLANYGYTF